Detailed here is one T cell receptor (beta chain). What it binds is not known. V dropped 6 bases and J dropped 9 bases, with 15 bases sitting between them. The CDR3 contains 13 residues. CDR1 and CDR2 (germline): MNHEY, SVGEGT. These data belong to a study of CD4 T cells in relation to SARS-CoV-2 and coronaviruses. About the research overall: After roughly 9 days of antigen culture, PBMC TCR beta CDR3s were sequenced.

Assay: immunoSEQ multiplex PCR; the TCRdb copy retains only in-frame clones and omits some. Here the sample spans 9,000 to 15,000 clones, 70% to 85% being singletons. CD4+ T cells from unexposed donors were obtained before the COVID-19 pandemic (2011-2018). The cells were cultured for about ten days before CD4+ T cells were isolated. General observations from the study: Compared with monoreactive clones, crossreactive clones showed significantly weaker SARS-CoV-2 expansion. This crossreactivity analysis covered spike protein alone, no other viral proteins.

V and J are TRBV6-2 or TRBV6-3 and TRBJ2-1, with D possibly being TRBD1 or TRBD2 (6 bases each). Sample: CD4+ T cells from PBMCs, cultured in vitro. The TCR was taken from a human donor in good health. As DNA, the CDR3 is TGTGCCAGCAGCTTAGAGGGGGGTTTTGAGCAGTTCTTC. It is translated as CASSLEGGFEQFF.